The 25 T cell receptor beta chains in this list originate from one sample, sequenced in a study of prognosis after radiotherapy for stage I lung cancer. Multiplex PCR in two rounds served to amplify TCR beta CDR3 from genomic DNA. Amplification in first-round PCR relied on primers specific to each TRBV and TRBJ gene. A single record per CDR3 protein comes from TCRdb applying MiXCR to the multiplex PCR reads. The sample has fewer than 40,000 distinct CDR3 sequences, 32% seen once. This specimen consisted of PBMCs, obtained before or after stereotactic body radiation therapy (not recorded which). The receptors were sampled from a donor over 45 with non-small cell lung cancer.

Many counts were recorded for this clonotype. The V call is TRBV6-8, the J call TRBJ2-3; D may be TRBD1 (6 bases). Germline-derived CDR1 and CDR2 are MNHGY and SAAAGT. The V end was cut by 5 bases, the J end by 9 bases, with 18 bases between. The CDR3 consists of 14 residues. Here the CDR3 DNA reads TGTGCCAGCAGTCACAGGGCCCAGGGTAGCACGCAGTATTTT. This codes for CASSHRAQGSTQYF.

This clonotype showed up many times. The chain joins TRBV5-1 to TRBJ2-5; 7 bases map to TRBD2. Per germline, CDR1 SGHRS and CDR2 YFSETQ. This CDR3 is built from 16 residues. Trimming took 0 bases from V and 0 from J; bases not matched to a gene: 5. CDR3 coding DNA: TGCGCCAGCAGCTTGGAGCGGGGCGGGTACCAAGAGACCCAGTACTTC. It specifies CASSLERGGYQETQYF.

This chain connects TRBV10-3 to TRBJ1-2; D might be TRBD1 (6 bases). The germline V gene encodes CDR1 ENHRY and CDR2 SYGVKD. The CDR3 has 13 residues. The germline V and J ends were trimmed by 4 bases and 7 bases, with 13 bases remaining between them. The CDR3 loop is CAISGMDRTGYTF. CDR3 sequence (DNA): TGTGCCATCAGTGGAATGGACAGAACTGGCTACACCTTC.

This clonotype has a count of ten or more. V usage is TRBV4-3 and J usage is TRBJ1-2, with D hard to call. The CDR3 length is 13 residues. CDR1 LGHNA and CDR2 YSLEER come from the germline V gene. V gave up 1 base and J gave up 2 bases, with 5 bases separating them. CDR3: CASSQGINYGYTF. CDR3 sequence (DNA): TGCGCCAGCAGCCAAGGAATAAACTATGGCTACACCTTC.

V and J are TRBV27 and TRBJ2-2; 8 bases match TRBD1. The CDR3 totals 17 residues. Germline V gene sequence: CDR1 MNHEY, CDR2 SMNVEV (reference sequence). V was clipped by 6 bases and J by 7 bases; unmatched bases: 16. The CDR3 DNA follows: TGTGCCAGCAGCCGCAGAATTCGGACAGGGATGATCGGGGAGCTGTTTTTT. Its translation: CASSRRIRTGMIGELFF.

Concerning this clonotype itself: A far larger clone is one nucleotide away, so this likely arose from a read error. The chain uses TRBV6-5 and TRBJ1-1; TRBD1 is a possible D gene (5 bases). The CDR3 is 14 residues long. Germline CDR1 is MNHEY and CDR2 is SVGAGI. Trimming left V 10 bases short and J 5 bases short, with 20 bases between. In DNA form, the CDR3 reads TGTGCCATCAACGCAGGGAGTGGGAGGACTGAAGCTTTCTTT. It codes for CAINAGSGRTEAFF.

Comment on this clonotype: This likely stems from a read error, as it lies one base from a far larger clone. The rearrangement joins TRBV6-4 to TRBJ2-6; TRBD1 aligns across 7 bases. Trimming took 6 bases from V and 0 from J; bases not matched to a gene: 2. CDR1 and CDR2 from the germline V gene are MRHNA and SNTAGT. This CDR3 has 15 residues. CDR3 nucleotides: TGTGCCAGCAGGGGACAGAACTCTGGGGCCAACGTCCTGACTTTC. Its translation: CASRGQNSGANVLTF.

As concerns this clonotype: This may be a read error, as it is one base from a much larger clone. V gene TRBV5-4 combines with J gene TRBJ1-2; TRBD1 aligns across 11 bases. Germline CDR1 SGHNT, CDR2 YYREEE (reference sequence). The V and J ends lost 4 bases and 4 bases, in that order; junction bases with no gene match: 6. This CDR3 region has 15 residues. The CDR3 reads CASSRGQGACYGYTF. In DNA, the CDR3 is TGTGCCAGCAGCAGAGGACAGGGGGCTTGCTATGGCTACACCTTC.

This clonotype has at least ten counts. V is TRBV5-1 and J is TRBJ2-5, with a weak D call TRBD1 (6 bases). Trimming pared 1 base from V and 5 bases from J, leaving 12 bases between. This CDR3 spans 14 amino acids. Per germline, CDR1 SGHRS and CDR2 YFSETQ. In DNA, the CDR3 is TGCGCCAGCAGCTTGACAGGGTCCCGGGAGACCCAGTACTTC. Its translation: CASSLTGSRETQYF.

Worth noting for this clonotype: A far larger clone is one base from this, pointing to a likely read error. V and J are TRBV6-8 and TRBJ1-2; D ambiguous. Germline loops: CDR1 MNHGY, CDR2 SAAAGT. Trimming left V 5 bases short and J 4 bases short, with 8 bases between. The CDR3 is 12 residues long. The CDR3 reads CASSKNTYGYTF. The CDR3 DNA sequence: TGTGCCAGCAGTAAAAATACCTATGGCTACACCTTC.

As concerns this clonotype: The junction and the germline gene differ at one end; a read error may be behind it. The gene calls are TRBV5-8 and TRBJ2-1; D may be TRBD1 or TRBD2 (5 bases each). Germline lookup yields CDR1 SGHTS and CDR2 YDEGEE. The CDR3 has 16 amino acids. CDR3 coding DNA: TGTGCCAGCAGCTTGGAGAGGGGCCACTCCTACGATGAGCAGTTCTTC. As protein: CASSLERGHSYDEQFF.

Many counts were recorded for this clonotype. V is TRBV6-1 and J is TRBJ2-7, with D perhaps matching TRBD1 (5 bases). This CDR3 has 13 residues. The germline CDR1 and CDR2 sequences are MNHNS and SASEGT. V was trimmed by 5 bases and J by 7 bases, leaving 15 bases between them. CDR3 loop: CASSTSGLREQYF. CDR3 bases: TGTGCCAGCAGTACCTCAGGGCTAAGGGAGCAGTACTTC.

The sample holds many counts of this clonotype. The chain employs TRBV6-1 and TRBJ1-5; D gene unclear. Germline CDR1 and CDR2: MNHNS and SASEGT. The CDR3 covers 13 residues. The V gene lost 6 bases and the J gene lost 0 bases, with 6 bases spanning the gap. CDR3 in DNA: TGTGCCAGCAGCACAAATAGCAATCAGCCCCAGCATTTT. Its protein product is CASSTNSNQPQHF.

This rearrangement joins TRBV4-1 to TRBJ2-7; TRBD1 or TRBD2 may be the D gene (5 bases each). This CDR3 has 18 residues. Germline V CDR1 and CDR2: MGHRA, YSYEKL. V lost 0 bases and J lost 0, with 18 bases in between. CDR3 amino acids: CASSQDQDGASLSYEQYF. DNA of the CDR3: TGCGCCAGCAGCCAAGATCAGGACGGGGCCAGCCTCTCCTACGAGCAGTACTTC.

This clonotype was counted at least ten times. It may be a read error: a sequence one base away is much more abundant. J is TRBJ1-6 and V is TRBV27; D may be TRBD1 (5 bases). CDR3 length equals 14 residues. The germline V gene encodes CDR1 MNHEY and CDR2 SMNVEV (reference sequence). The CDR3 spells CASGLGTGNSPLHF. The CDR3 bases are TGTGCCAGCGGTTTAGGGACGGGTAATTCACCCCTCCACTTT.

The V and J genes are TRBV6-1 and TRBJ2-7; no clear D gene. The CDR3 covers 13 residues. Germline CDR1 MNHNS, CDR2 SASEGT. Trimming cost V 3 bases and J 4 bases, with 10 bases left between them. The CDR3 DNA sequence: TGTGCCAGCAGTGAGGCGGTGTATTACGAGCAGTACTTC. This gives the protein CASSEAVYYEQYF.

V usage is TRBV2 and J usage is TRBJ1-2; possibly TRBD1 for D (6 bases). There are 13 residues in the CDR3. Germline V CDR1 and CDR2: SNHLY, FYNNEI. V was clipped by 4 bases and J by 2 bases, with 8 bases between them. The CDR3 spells CASSVTGNYGYTF. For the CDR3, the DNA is TGTGCCAGCAGTGTTACAGGGAACTATGGCTACACCTTC.

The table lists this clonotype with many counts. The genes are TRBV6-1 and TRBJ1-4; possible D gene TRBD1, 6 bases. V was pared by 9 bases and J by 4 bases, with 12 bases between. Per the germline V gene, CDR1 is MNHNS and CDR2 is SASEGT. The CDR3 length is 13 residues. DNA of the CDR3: TGTGCCAGTGGTAGGACAGTTAATGAAAAACTGTTTTTT. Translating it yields CASGRTVNEKLFF.

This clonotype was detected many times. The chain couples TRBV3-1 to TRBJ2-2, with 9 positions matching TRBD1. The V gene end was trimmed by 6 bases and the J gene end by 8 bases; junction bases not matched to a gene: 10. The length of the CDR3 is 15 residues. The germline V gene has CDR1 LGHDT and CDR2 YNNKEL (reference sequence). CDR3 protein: CASRETGGFLGELFF. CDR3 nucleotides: TGTGCCAGCAGAGAAACAGGGGGCTTTTTGGGGGAGCTGTTTTTT.

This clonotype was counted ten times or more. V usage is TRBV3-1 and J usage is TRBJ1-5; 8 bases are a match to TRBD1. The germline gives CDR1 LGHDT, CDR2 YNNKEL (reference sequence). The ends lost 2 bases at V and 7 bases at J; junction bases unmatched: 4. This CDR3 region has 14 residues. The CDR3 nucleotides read TGTGCCAGCAGCCAATCCGGACAGGGACAGCCCCAGCATTTT. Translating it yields CASSQSGQGQPQHF.

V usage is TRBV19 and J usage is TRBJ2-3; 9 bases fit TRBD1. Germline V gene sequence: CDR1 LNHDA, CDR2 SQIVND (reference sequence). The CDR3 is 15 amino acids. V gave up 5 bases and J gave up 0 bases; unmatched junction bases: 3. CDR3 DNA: TGTGCCAGTAGTTGGACAGGGGACAGCACAGATACGCAGTATTTT. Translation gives CASSWTGDSTDTQYF.

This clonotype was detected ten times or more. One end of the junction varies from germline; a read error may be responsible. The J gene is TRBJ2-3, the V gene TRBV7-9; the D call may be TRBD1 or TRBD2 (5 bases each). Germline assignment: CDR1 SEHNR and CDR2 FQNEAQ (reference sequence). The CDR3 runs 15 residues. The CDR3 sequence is CASSLVGVGPDAQYF. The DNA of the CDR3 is TGTGCCAGCAGCTTGGTCGGGGTGGGGCCAGATGCGCAGTATTTT.

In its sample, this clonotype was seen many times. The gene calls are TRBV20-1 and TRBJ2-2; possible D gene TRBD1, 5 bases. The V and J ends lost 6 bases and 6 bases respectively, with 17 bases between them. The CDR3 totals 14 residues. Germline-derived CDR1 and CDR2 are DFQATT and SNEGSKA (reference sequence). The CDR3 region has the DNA TGCAGTGCCAGTTCCCCTTGGGGCGCCGGGGAGCTGTTTTTT. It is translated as CSASSPWGAGELFF.

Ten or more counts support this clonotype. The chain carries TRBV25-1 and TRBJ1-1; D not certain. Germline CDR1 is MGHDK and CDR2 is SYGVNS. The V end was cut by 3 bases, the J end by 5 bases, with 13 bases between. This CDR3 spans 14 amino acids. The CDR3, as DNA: TGTGCCAGCAGTGATGTTGTGGGAGGGACTGAAGCTTTCTTT. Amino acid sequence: CASSDVVGGTEAFF.

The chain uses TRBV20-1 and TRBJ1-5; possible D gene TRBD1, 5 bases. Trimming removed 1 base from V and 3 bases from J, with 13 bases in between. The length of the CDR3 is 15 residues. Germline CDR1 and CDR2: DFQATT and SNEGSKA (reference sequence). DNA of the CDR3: TGCAGTGCTAGAGTGGCCAGTGGGGCCAATCAGCCCCAGCATTTT. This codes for CSARVASGANQPQHF.